These T cell receptor beta chains were read from a single sample in a study of molecular identifiers for immune sequencing clone quantification. TCRdb re-analysed the PCR reads in MiXCR, keeping a single row per CDR3 protein. This table has 460,000 or so distinct CDR3 sequences, around a fifth appearing once. Sequenced material: naive CD8+ T cells from blood, with Jurkat cell RNA spiked in. These receptors originate from a human donor in good health. Some libraries in this study had Jurkat cell RNA spiked in. CDR3s include the opening cysteine and the closing phenylalanine or tryptophan. D genes are given only for firm matches. Size values are once, few and many counts, or a class for expanded clones, and some rows have none.

size: many; J: TRBJ1-3; V: TRBV4-1; D: -; CDR3: CASSQGHAGNTIYF; DNA: TGCGCCAGCAGCCAAGGACATGCTGGAAACACCATATATTTT
size: -; J: TRBJ2-2; V: TRBV20-1; D: TRBD1; CDR3: CSARRDRVAGELFF; DNA: TGCAGTGCTAGAAGGGACAGGGTTGCCGGGGAGCTGTTTTTT
size: many; J: TRBJ2-3; V: TRBV20-1; D: TRBD2; CDR3: CSARGLGTSGGAVADTQYF; DNA: TGCAGTGCTAGAGGTCTCGGGACTAGCGGGGGGGCGGTGGCAGATACGCAGTATTTT
size: -; J: TRBJ1-5; V: TRBV3-1; D: -; CDR3: CTSSSRLDSSNQPQHF; DNA: TGTACCAGCAGCTCGAGACTCGACAGTAGCAATCAGCCCCAGCATTTT
size: -; J: TRBJ2-7; V: TRBV20-1; D: TRBD2; CDR3: CSARDPAGVTYEQYF; DNA: TGCAGTGCTAGAGATCCAGCGGGAGTCACCTACGAGCAGTACTTC
size: few; J: TRBJ2-7; V: TRBV20-1; D: -; CDR3: CSARGGRVIYEQYF; DNA: TGCAGTGCTAGAGGGGGCAGGGTTATCTACGAGCAGTACTTC
size: -; J: TRBJ2-6; V: TRBV4-1; D: -; CDR3: CASSHFFRGVGSGANVLTF; DNA: TGCGCCAGCAGCCACTTTTTTCGCGGGGTGGGCTCTGGGGCCAACGTCCTGACTTTC
size: many; J: TRBJ2-7; V: TRBV6-2/TRBV6-3; D: -; CDR3: CASTLGTYYEQYF; DNA: TGTGCCAGCACCCTAGGGACATACTACGAGCAGTACTTC
size: many; J: TRBJ1-1; V: TRBV12-5; D: TRBD1; CDR3: CASGFWTGTTEAFF; DNA: TGTGCTAGTGGTTTCTGGACAGGGACCACTGAAGCTTTCTTT
size: many; J: TRBJ2-2; V: TRBV30; D: TRBD1; CDR3: CAWSRGQGNTGELFF; DNA: TGTGCCTGGAGTAGGGGACAGGGGAACACCGGGGAGCTGTTTTTT
size: few; J: TRBJ2-6; V: TRBV27; D: -; CDR3: CASSLGGRGPANVLTF; DNA: TGTGCCAGCAGTTTAGGGGGGCGAGGACCGGCCAACGTCCTGACTTTC
size: many; J: TRBJ2-5; V: TRBV28; D: -; CDR3: CASSLLVGTDQETQYF; DNA: TGTGCCAGCAGTTTATTGGTCGGGACGGACCAAGAGACCCAGTACTTC